The 30 T cell receptor beta chains below come from one sample, sequenced in a study of blood T cell repertoires in COVID-19 (dated by TCRdb to about 2020). The library relied on the immunoSEQ multiplex PCR assay. Entries here come from immuneACCESS through TCRdb and include only in-frame sequences with V and J called. Some clones fail to appear in such tables; in the studies checked, an unresolved V gene covers under half of the shortfall, and the cause of the remainder is unknown. This sample is represented by about 480,000 clones; 85% to 90% of them were singletons. The ten biggest clones cover roughly 8% of the sample. Sequencing was performed on peripheral blood. The receptor set was obtained from a woman in her 50s with COVID-19, enrolled during active disease.

This clone has just one count. In DNA, the CDR3 is TGTGCCAGCATGGGTTATAGGGGCCTCTATGGCTACACCTTC. This translates into CASMGYRGLYGYTF. J is TRBJ1-2 and V is TRBV6-5; weak D call: TRBD1 (5 bases). Germline lookup yields CDR1 MNHEY and CDR2 SVGAGI. V shed 7 bases and J shed 4 bases, with 16 bases lying between them. The CDR3 spans 14 residues.

This chain links TRBV7-8 with TRBJ2-5; TRBD2 matches at 7 bases. The CDR3 length is 17 residues. Germline CDR1 is SGHVS and CDR2 is FQNEAQ. V gave up 5 bases and J gave up 5 bases; unmatched junction bases: 17. The CDR3 here is CASSRRGKRGPRETQYF. CDR3 in DNA: TGTGCCAGCAGCCGCCGGGGGAAGCGGGGTCCCCGGGAGACCCAGTACTTC.

V gene TRBV5-6 combines with J gene TRBJ2-3, with TRBD1 identical over 9 bases. Germline lookup yields CDR1 SGHDT and CDR2 YYEEEE. This CDR3 is 14 amino acids long. Germline trimming cut 3 bases from V and 4 bases from J; bases unmatched to any gene: 3. DNA of the CDR3: TGTGCCAGCAGCTCACAGGGGGCGGCAGATACGCAGTATTTT. It translates to CASSSQGAADTQYF. Using reference TRBV5-6 and TRBJ2-3 for the parts outside the CDR3, the full variable domain is DAGVTQSPTHLIKTRGQQVTLRCSPKSGHDTVSWYQQALGQGPQFIFQYYEEEERQRGNFPDRFSGHQFPNYSSELNVNALLLGDSALYLCASSSQGAADTQYFGPGTRLTVL.

This clone came up once. The chain recombines TRBV7-9 with TRBJ1-1; TRBD1 matches at 7 bases. This CDR3 spans 14 amino acids. The germline CDR1 and CDR2 sequences are SEHNR and FQNEAQ (reference sequence). V shed 5 bases, J shed 3 bases, and the junction held 6 bases outside the gene matches. This CDR3 is CASSHTGVDTEAFF. In DNA, the CDR3 is TGTGCCAGCAGCCATACAGGGGTCGACACTGAAGCTTTCTTT. Together with reference TRBV7-9 and TRBJ1-1, the CDR3 gives the full variable domain: DTGVSQNPRHKITKRGQNVTFRCDPISEHNRLYWYRQTLGQGPEFLTYFQNEAQLEKSRLLSDRFSAERPKGSFSTLEIQRTEQGDSAMYLCASSHTGVDTEAFFGQGTRLTVV.

This rearrangement joins TRBV30 to TRBJ2-3; D not certain. The CDR3 runs to 14 residues. Deletions cut 0 bases from V and 1 base from J, with 8 bases between. Germline CDR1 GTSNPN, CDR2 SVGIG (reference sequence). The CDR3 DNA sequence: TGTGCCTGGAGTGTATTTGCGGGCACAGATACGCAGTATTTT. Protein: CAWSVFAGTDTQYF.

The rearrangement joins TRBV5-1 to TRBJ1-4; D unresolved. Looked up from germline, CDR1 is SGHRS and CDR2 is YFSETQ. The V end was cut by 2 bases, the J end by 5 bases, with 7 bases between. This CDR3 comprises 13 residues. The CDR3 region has the DNA TGCGCCAGCAGCTTAAGAGCGAATGAAAAACTGTTTTTT. Protein product: CASSLRANEKLFF.

The V and J genes are TRBV30 and TRBJ2-5, with D maybe TRBD2 (5 bases). Trimming took off 5 bases at V and 6 bases at J, with 19 bases between the two ends. Germline-derived CDR1 and CDR2 are GTSNPN and SVGIG (reference sequence). This CDR3 is 14 amino acids long. The CDR3 nucleotides read TGTGCCTGGGGCGACTATCTAGCTGGAAAGACCCAGTACTTC. It yields the protein CAWGDYLAGKTQYF.

The chain carries TRBV10-1 and TRBJ2-3, with 10 bases lining up with TRBD2. The J segment lost 4 bases and the V segment lost 4 bases, leaving 8 bases of the junction unmatched. This CDR3 has 16 amino acids. Looked up from germline, CDR1 is WNHNN and CDR2 is SYGVQD (reference sequence). The CDR3 coding sequence is TGCGCCAGCAGTGGTAAGCGGGGGGGCGTCGCAGATACGCAGTATTTT. Its translation: CASSGKRGGVADTQYF.

The chain combines TRBV7-3 with TRBJ2-3; 9 bases align to TRBD2. Germline loops: CDR1 SGHTA, CDR2 FQGTGA. J gave up 5 bases and V 5 bases, and 8 bases lay outside the gene matches. This CDR3 contains 15 residues. This CDR3 reads CASSPKSGGLDTQYF. CDR3 sequence (DNA): TGTGCCAGCAGCCCCAAAAGCGGGGGGCTAGATACGCAGTATTTT.

This clone appeared a single time. The gene calls are TRBV10-3 and TRBJ2-7; D is possibly TRBD2 (6 bases). This CDR3 region has 12 residues. Trimming took off 7 bases at V and 7 bases at J, with 14 bases between the two ends. Per germline, CDR1 ENHRY and CDR2 SYGVKD. The CDR3 nucleotides read TGTGCCATCAAAGGGGAGGCCCGGGAGCAGTACTTC. It encodes CAIKGEAREQYF.

J is TRBJ1-1 and V is TRBV10-1; tentative D call: TRBD1 (6 bases). CDR3 length equals 12 residues. Germline V gives CDR1 WNHNN, CDR2 SYGVQD (reference sequence). Trimming cost V 6 bases and J 1 base, with 6 bases left between them. CDR3 nucleotides: TGCGCCAGCAGGACAGGGAACACTGAAGCTTTCTTT. It yields the protein CASRTGNTEAFF.

The chain joins TRBV2 to TRBJ1-4, with TRBD1 identical over 11 bases. The germline gives CDR1 SNHLY, CDR2 FYNNEI. This CDR3 spans 12 amino acids. Germline trimming cut 8 bases from V and 8 bases from J; bases unmatched to any gene: 1. DNA for the CDR3: TGTGCCAGCGGACAGGGGGCGGAAAAACTGTTTTTT. Translating gives CASGQGAEKLFF.

The V call is TRBV20-1, the J call TRBJ1-4, with 7 bases matching TRBD1. Germline assignment: CDR1 DFQATT and CDR2 SNEGSKA (reference sequence). The junction had 3 bases not matched to a gene; V was cut back by 6 bases and J by 8 bases. The CDR3 spans 11 residues. CDR3 residues: CSASGGEKLFF. The CDR3 bases are TGCAGTGCGTCAGGGGGAGAAAAACTGTTTTTT.

This clone appeared a single time. V and J are TRBV30 and TRBJ1-1; 8 nucleotides match TRBD1. Germline V gene data show CDR1 as GTSNPN and CDR2 as SVGIG (reference sequence). The length of the CDR3 is 14 residues. J was trimmed by 3 bases and V by 5 bases; bases with no gene match: 8. CDR3 sequence: CAWDNRGKDTEAFF. CDR3 sequence (DNA): TGTGCCTGGGATAACAGGGGGAAGGACACTGAAGCTTTCTTT.

The rearrangement links TRBV28 to TRBJ1-1, with TRBD1 as a possible D gene (5 bases). The CDR3 is 16 residues long. Germline lookup yields CDR1 MDHEN and CDR2 SYDVKM. The ends were cut back, 6 bases at V and 0 bases at J, with 17 bases in the middle. In nucleotides, the CDR3 is TGTGCCAGCAGGCGGGGGAGGGAGCGCTTGAACACTGAAGCTTTCTTT. Amino acid sequence: CASRRGRERLNTEAFF.

The chain links TRBV5-4 to TRBJ1-1; D gene unclear. This CDR3 has 12 residues. V was trimmed by 6 bases and J by 1 base, leaving 7 bases between them. Germline loops: CDR1 SGHNT, CDR2 YYREEE (reference sequence). CDR3 amino acids: CASTYGNTEAFF. CDR3 DNA: TGTGCCAGCACCTACGGGAACACTGAAGCTTTCTTT.

The chain carries TRBV6-1 and TRBJ2-1; D perhaps matches TRBD1 (6 bases). The CDR3 contains 16 residues. V lost 4 bases, J lost 2 bases, and 15 bases lay in between. In germline, CDR1 is MNHNS, CDR2 SASEGT. This CDR3 reads CASSVRAGVTYNEQFF. The CDR3 bases are TGTGCCAGCAGTGTTCGCGCAGGGGTAACCTACAATGAGCAGTTCTTC.

The V gene is TRBV10-1, the J gene TRBJ2-5; perhaps TRBD1 as D (6 bases). The CDR3 loop spans 15 amino acids. Germline loops: CDR1 WNHNN, CDR2 SYGVQD (reference sequence). V lost 10 bases to trimming and J lost 6 bases, with 24 bases between them. In DNA, the CDR3 is TGCGCCACCCTTGGTCACTGGGGGCCCGCAAAGACCCAGTACTTC. This codes for CATLGHWGPAKTQYF.

V and J are TRBV5-1 and TRBJ2-3; TRBD2 aligns across 13 bases. The CDR3 runs to 13 residues. The junction had 2 bases not matched to a gene; V was cut back by 8 bases and J by 5 bases. Germline-derived CDR1 and CDR2 are SGHRS and YFSETQ. The CDR3 region has the DNA TGCGCCAGTGGACTAGCGGGGGAAGATACGCAGTATTTT. Translation gives CASGLAGEDTQYF.

The CDR3 bases are TGTGCCACTGGGGACAGGGAAGGATTAGATACGCAGTATTTT. It translates to CATGDREGLDTQYF. The chain combines TRBV24-1 with TRBJ2-3; 9 nucleotides agree with TRBD1. The CDR3 length is 14 residues. The V and J ends lost 10 bases and 5 bases, in that order; junction bases with no gene match: 9. Germline V gene lookup returns CDR1 KGHDR and CDR2 SFDVKD.

The V and J genes are TRBV2 and TRBJ2-6; D is undetermined. This CDR3 is 16 amino acids long. Germline V CDR1 and CDR2: SNHLY, FYNNEI. V gave up 3 bases and J gave up 1 base, with 10 bases separating them. CDR3 bases: TGTGCCAGCAGTGATCGTCGAGCGTCTGGGGCCAACGTCCTGACTTTC. It yields the protein CASSDRRASGANVLTF.

In nucleotides, the CDR3 is TGTGCCAGCAGCCAAGAGGGGTCCGGGACAGTCAAAAACATTCAGTACTTC. Its protein is CASSQEGSGTVKNIQYF. The chain recombines TRBV4-2 with TRBJ2-4; 7 bases fit TRBD1. V dropped 0 bases and J dropped 3; count of bases not matched to a gene: 8. CDR1 LGHNA and CDR2 YNFKEQ come from the germline V gene. The CDR3 is 17 residues long.

About this clone itself: Different DNA sequences within this sample yield the same CDR3. The DNA for the CDR3 is TGTGCCTGGAGTGCCGGACAGGGCGATCAGCCCCAGCATTTT. This codes for CAWSAGQGDQPQHF. The V call is TRBV30, the J call TRBJ1-5; 8 positions agree with TRBD1. The CDR3 totals 14 residues. V trimming: 1 base; J trimming: 5 bases; junction bases outside the gene matches: 4. Germline V CDR1 and CDR2: GTSNPN, SVGIG (reference sequence). Full variable domain (remainder filled in from reference TRBV30 and TRBJ1-5): SQTIHQWPATLVQPVGSPLSLECTVEGTSNPNLYWYRQAAGRGLQLLFYSVGIGQISSEVPQNLSASRPQDRQFILSSKKLLLSDSGFYLCAWSAGQGDQPQHFGDGTRLSIL.

This rearrangement joins TRBV5-1 to TRBJ2-1; 8 nucleotides match TRBD1. Trimming cost V 2 bases and J 7 bases; bases outside gene matches: 2. Germline values: CDR1 SGHRS, CDR2 YFSETQ. The CDR3 runs to 13 residues. The DNA of the CDR3 is TGCGCCAGCAGCTTCACAGGGGGTAATGAGCAGTTCTTC. This codes for CASSFTGGNEQFF.

The V call is TRBV7-8, the J call TRBJ2-7; D gene unclear. This CDR3 contains 16 residues. Looked up from germline, CDR1 is SGHVS and CDR2 is FQNEAQ. The germline V and J ends were trimmed by 6 bases and 0 bases, with 18 bases remaining between them. The CDR3 sequence is CASSLGSSPFSYEQYF. CDR3 DNA sequence: TGTGCCAGCAGTTTGGGCAGCAGCCCCTTCTCCTACGAGCAGTACTTC. Variable domain in full (rest from reference TRBV7-8 and TRBJ2-7): GAGVSQSPRYKVAKRGQDVALRCDPISGHVSLFWYQQALGQGPEFLTYFQNEAQLDKSGLPSDRFFAERPEGSVSTLKIQRTQQEDSAVYLCASSLGSSPFSYEQYFGPGTRLTVT.

The V and J genes are TRBV2 and TRBJ1-6; 7 bases line up with TRBD1. Germline lookup yields CDR1 SNHLY and CDR2 FYNNEI. The CDR3 runs 15 residues. The V gene end was trimmed by 1 base and the J gene end by 8 bases; junction bases not matched to a gene: 5. CDR3 bases: TGTGCCAGCAGTGAAGAGGGGGCTTGGGATTCACCCCTCCACTTT. Translating gives CASSEEGAWDSPLHF.

The V gene is TRBV7-3, the J gene TRBJ2-1; the D gene is possibly TRBD2 (6 bases). V shed 0 bases and J shed 0 bases, with 12 bases lying between them. Germline CDR1 is SGHTA and CDR2 is FQGTGA. The CDR3 covers 17 residues. CDR3 in DNA: TGTGCCAGCAGCTTAACTCCCGGGGGAAGCTCCTACAATGAGCAGTTCTTC. This encodes CASSLTPGGSSYNEQFF. Filled out from reference TRBV7-3 and TRBJ2-1, the complete variable domain reads GAGVSQTPSNKVTEKGKYVELRCDPISGHTALYWYRQSLGQGPEFLIYFQGTGAADDSGLPNDRFFAVRPEGSVSTLKIQRTERGDSAVYLCASSLTPGGSSYNEQFFGPGTRLTVL.

The V call is TRBV27, the J call TRBJ1-4, with 7 bases fitting TRBD1. The CDR3 has 14 amino acids. CDR1 and CDR2 (germline): MNHEY, SMNVEV (reference sequence). The V gene end was trimmed by 6 bases and the J gene end by 8 bases; junction bases not matched to a gene: 9. The CDR3 here is CASRKGGPLEKLFF. CDR3 in DNA: TGTGCCAGCAGGAAAGGGGGCCCCCTCGAAAAACTGTTTTTT. The whole variable domain, filled in from reference TRBV27 and TRBJ1-4, reads EAQVTQNPRYLITVTGKKLTVTCSQNMNHEYMSWYRQDPGLGLRQIYYSMNVEVTDKGDVPEGYKVSRKEKRNFPLILESPSPNQTSLYFCASRKGGPLEKLFFGSGTQLSVL.

V gene TRBV5-1 combines with J gene TRBJ1-5; 9 positions agree with TRBD1. The CDR3 has 18 residues. Germline V gene data show CDR1 as SGHRS and CDR2 as YFSETQ. The trim removed 7 bases at V and 6 bases at J, leaving 20 bases unmatched. The CDR3 here is CASVSRNYRGRIGQPQHF. As DNA, the CDR3 is TGCGCCAGCGTATCGCGGAACTACAGGGGGCGCATCGGTCAGCCCCAGCATTTT. The full variable domain, in which reference TRBV5-1 and TRBJ1-5 provide the parts outside the CDR3, is KAGVTQTPRYLIKTRGQQVTLSCSPISGHRSVSWYQQTPGQGLQFLFEYFSETQRNKGNFPGRFSGRQFSNSRSEMNVSTLELGDSALYLCASVSRNYRGRIGQPQHFGDGTRLSIL.

The chain links TRBV5-4 to TRBJ2-2; 9 bases are shared with TRBD2. CDR1 and CDR2 from the germline V gene are SGHNT and YYREEE (reference sequence). The CDR3 length is 17 residues. The V gene end was trimmed by 0 bases and the J gene end by 1 base; junction bases not matched to a gene: 4. Written as DNA, the CDR3 is TGTGCCAGCAGCTTGGCGGGGACTAGCAGGAACACCGGGGAGCTGTTTTTT. Protein product: CASSLAGTSRNTGELFF.